Listed below are T cell receptor beta chains from one sample, sequenced in a study of neurological immune-mediated disorders. TCRdb reprocessed the 5' RACE reads with MiXCR, giving one entry per CDR3 protein. The sample contains about 30,000 distinct CDR3 sequences, approximately 5% of which appear only once. Sequenced: CD4+ T cells from blood. Receptors were obtained from a woman aged 50 to 60 in good health. Each CDR3 is given with its conserved first and last residue. The order of the fields is D gene, V gene, J gene, clone size, CDR3 DNA, CDR3 protein. A D gene is named only where the DNA matches it firmly. Clone size, where shown, is once, few, many, or a class for clones that have expanded.

>.|TRBV20-1|TRBJ1-5|many
TGCAGTGCTAGGAACCCGGGGAGCAATCAGCCCCAGCATTTT
CSARNPGSNQPQHF
>TRBD2|TRBV5-1|TRBJ2-3|many
TGCGCCAGCAGCTTGGGACTAGCAATAGATACGCAGTATTTT
CASSLGLAIDTQYF
>.|TRBV7-2|TRBJ2-3|many
TGTGCCAGCAGCCAACTCGGAGGTAGCACAGATACGCAGTATTTT
CASSQLGGSTDTQYF
>.|TRBV12-3/TRBV12-4|TRBJ1-2|many
TGTGCCAGCAGTTTTACATATGGCTACACCTTC
CASSFTYGYTF
>.|TRBV11-3|TRBJ2-3|few
TGTGCCAGCAGCTTAAGTACATCGACGGATACGCAGTATTTT
CASSLSTSTDTQYF
>.|TRBV5-6|TRBJ1-5|many
TGTGCCAGCAGTTATACAGGTAGTAGCAATCAGCCCCAGCATTTT
CASSYTGSSNQPQHF
>.|TRBV9|TRBJ2-1|many
TGTGCCAGCAGCGTAGGTACCGTTTCCAGTGAGCAGTTCTTC
CASSVGTVSSEQFF
>TRBD1|TRBV7-8|TRBJ2-1|many
TGTGCCAGCAGCTCACAAGACAGGGGCGGCTACAATGAGCAGTTCTTC
CASSSQDRGGYNEQFF
>.|TRBV7-8|TRBJ1-6|many
TGTGCCAGCAGCTTAGCGAGGGTTTTGGGGTCACCCCTCCACTTT
CASSLARVLGSPLHF
>TRBD1|TRBV4-1|TRBJ2-7|many
TGCGCCAGCAGCCAAGGACCCCAGACAGGGTACAACCCCTACGAGCAGTACTTC
CASSQGPQTGYNPYEQYF
>.|TRBV5-1|TRBJ1-4|.
TGCGCCAGCAGCTTGGAGGGGAAGAGGAATGAAAAACTGTTTTTT
CASSLEGKRNEKLFF
>.|TRBV3-1|TRBJ2-1|many
TGTGCCAGCGGGGGAAGATTCTACAATGAGCAGTTCTTC
CASGGRFYNEQFF
>TRBD1|TRBV12-5|TRBJ2-3|many
TGTGCTAGTGGACCGGGACAGGGGGCATCAGATACGCAGTATTTT
CASGPGQGASDTQYF
>.|TRBV28|TRBJ1-6|many
TGTGCCAGCAGTTTAGGTTCACCCCTCCACTTT
CASSLGSPLHF
>TRBD1|TRBV3-1|TRBJ1-4|many
TGTGCCAGCAGCCAAGTCAGACAGGGCGAACTGTTTTTT
CASSQVRQGELFF
>.|TRBV4-3|TRBJ2-1|.
TGCGCCAGCAGCCAAGTGCAGGGGAGCGAGCAGTTCTTC
CASSQVQGSEQFF
>.|TRBV14|TRBJ1-6|many
TGTGCCAGCAGCCAAGGTCGTTCACCCCTCCACTTT
CASSQGRSPLHF
>TRBD1|TRBV5-6|TRBJ1-4|many
TGTGCCAGCAGCTCGGACAGGGTTGAAAAACTGTTTTTT
CASSSDRVEKLFF
>.|TRBV10-3|TRBJ1-5|many
TGTGCCATCAGTGAGTCGGGCCGGAACAATCAGCCCCAGCATTTT
CAISESGRNNQPQHF
>TRBD1|TRBV5-1|TRBJ1-5|.
TGCGCCAGCAGCTTCGGGACAGGGCGCGATCAGCCCCAGCATTTT
CASSFGTGRDQPQHF
>.|TRBV20-1|TRBJ1-2|many
TGCAGTGTTCGGTTGGATCTAAGCTATGGCTACACCTTC
CSVRLDLSYGYTF
>.|TRBV7-6|TRBJ1-1|many
TGTGCCAGTCGCGGTTTAAAGAACACTGAAGCTTTCTTT
CASRGLKNTEAFF
>TRBD1|TRBV20-1|TRBJ1-6|many
TGCAGTGCTAGAGATTCCCCGGACAGGGGACGATATAATTCACCCCTCCACTTT
CSARDSPDRGRYNSPLHF
>TRBD2|TRBV7-2|TRBJ2-5|many
TGTGCCAGCAGCCCACAATCCGAACTAGCGGGACTAGAGACCCAGTACTTC
CASSPQSELAGLETQYF
>TRBD2|TRBV7-3|TRBJ2-2|many
TGTGCCAGCAGCTTACGGCCGTCCAGCGGGAGAGATCACGGGGAGCTGTTTTTT
CASSLRPSSGRDHGELFF
>.|TRBV7-8|TRBJ2-7|many
TGTGCCAGCAGCTTATTAGGGGGCTACGAGCAGTACTTC
CASSLLGGYEQYF
>.|TRBV28|TRBJ2-7|few
TGTGCCAGCAGCGGCGCTAGCGCGATTATCTACGAGCAGTACTTC
CASSGASAIIYEQYF
>.|TRBV25-1|TRBJ2-3|.
TGTGCCAGCAGTGATCGAAGGGCAGGGAGAGATACGCAGTATTTT
CASSDRRAGRDTQYF
>.|TRBV6-6|TRBJ2-3|.
TGTGCCAGCAGTTCGGGACTTAATACGCAGTATTTT
CASSSGLNTQYF
>.|TRBV18|TRBJ2-1|many
TGTGCCAGCTCACCAAGGGGGAGTGAGCAGTTCTTC
CASSPRGSEQFF
>.|TRBV18|TRBJ1-1|many
TGTGCCAGCACCAGTCAAACGGACACTGAAGCTTTCTTT
CASTSQTDTEAFF
>.|TRBV7-8|TRBJ2-7|many
TGTGCCAGCAGCCAGACTCCCAGGGGATCCTACGAGCAGTACTTC
CASSQTPRGSYEQYF
>TRBD2|TRBV4-1|TRBJ2-1|medium-sized
TGCGCCAGCAGCCAAGATCGGCGACTAGCGAGCTCCTACAATGAGCAGTTCTTC
CASSQDRRLASSYNEQFF
>TRBD1|TRBV18|TRBJ2-7|many
TGTGCCAGCTCACCGATCCCGGGACAGGGGGCGCGGGAGCAGTACTTC
CASSPIPGQGAREQYF
>.|TRBV5-1|TRBJ1-5|many
TGCGCCAGCAGCTTGGGGCCGGATGAAAATCAGCCCCAGCATTTT
CASSLGPDENQPQHF
>TRBD1|TRBV28|TRBJ1-2|many
TGTGCCAGCAGTTTACCCGGGACAGGGCTGACTAACTATGGCTACACCTTC
CASSLPGTGLTNYGYTF
>.|TRBV4-1|TRBJ1-5|few
TGCGCCAGCAGCCAAGATCCTGGTCAGCCCCAGCATTTT
CASSQDPGQPQHF
>TRBD1|TRBV7-2|TRBJ2-5|many
TGTGCCAGCAGCTTAGGGAGACAGGGAAAGACCCAGTACTTC
CASSLGRQGKTQYF
>TRBD1|TRBV12-3/TRBV12-4|TRBJ1-1|many
TGTGCCAGCAGTCCACCGGACAGGGGAGCTTTCTTT
CASSPPDRGAFF
>.|TRBV9|TRBJ2-3|many
TGTGCCAGCAGCGTAGTGCCAGGGCAGGGAGATACGCAGTATTTT
CASSVVPGQGDTQYF
>.|TRBV28|TRBJ2-7|many
TGTGCCAGCAGTTCCCCGGGACCCTACGAGCAGTACTTC
CASSSPGPYEQYF
>TRBD1|TRBV20-1|TRBJ1-2|many
TGCAGTGCTAGGAGGACAGGGGGCGGTGGCTACACCTTC
CSARRTGGGGYTF
>.|TRBV4-3|TRBJ1-2|many
TGCGCCAGCAGCCAAGATGGAACAGGGTTTGGCTACACCTTC
CASSQDGTGFGYTF
>TRBD1|TRBV19|TRBJ2-1|many
TGTGCCAGTAGTATCAGACAGGGGGGGTACAATGAGCAGTTCTTC
CASSIRQGGYNEQFF
>.|TRBV2|TRBJ2-5|many
TGTGCCAGCCTCCAAGGGACGTTAGGGACCCAGTACTTC
CASLQGTLGTQYF
>.|TRBV5-1|TRBJ2-1|many
TGCGCCAGCAGCTTGGCCCTGACCTCCTTTAACGAGCAGTTCTTC
CASSLALTSFNEQFF
>TRBD2|TRBV5-1|TRBJ2-7|many
TGCGCCAGCAGCTTGAGGACTAGCGGGTACGAGCAGTACTTC
CASSLRTSGYEQYF
>TRBD1|TRBV7-2|TRBJ2-7|many
TGTGCCAGCAGCACCTTCTCGGGACAGGGAGTCTTC
CASSTFSGQGVF
>.|TRBV5-4|TRBJ2-2|.
TGTGCCAGCAGCTTAGTTAAAACGGCCAACACCGGCGAGCTGTTTTTT
CASSLVKTANTGELFF